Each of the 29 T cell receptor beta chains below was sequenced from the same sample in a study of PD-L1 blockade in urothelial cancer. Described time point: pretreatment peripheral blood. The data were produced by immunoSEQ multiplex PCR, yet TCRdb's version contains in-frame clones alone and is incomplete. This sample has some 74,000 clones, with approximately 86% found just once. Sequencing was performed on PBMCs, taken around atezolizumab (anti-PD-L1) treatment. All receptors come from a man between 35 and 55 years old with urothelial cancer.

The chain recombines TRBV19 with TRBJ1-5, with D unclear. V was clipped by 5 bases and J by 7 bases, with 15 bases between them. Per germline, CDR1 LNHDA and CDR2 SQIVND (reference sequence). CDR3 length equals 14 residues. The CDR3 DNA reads TGTGCCAGTAGTTTAGGCGAAAATCGCCAGCCCCAGCATTTT. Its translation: CASSLGENRQPQHF.

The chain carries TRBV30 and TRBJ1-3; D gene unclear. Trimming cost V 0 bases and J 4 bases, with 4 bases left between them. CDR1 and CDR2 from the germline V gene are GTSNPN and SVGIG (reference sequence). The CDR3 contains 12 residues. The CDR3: CAWSVTGNTIYF. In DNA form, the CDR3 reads TGTGCCTGGAGTGTGACAGGAAACACCATATATTTT.

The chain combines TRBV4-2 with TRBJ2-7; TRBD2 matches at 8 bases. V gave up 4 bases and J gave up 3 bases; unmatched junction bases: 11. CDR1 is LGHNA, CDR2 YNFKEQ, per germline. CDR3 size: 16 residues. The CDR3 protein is CASSPHTSGQFYEQYF. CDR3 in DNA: TGTGCCAGCAGCCCGCATACTAGCGGACAGTTCTACGAGCAGTACTTC.

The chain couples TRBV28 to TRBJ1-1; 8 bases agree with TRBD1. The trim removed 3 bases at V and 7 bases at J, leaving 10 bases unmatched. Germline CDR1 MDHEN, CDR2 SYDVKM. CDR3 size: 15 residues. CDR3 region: CASSFWTGRTGEAFF. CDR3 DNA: TGTGCCAGCAGTTTCTGGACAGGGAGGACCGGTGAAGCTTTCTTT.

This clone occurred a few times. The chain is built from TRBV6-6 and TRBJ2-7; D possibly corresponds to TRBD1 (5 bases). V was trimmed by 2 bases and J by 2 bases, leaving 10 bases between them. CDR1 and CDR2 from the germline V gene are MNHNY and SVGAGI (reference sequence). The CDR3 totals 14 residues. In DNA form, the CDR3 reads TGTGCCAGCAGTTACCTGACAGACCCCTACGAGCAGTACTTC. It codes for CASSYLTDPYEQYF.

The CDR3, as DNA: TGTGCCAGTAGTGGCGGATTACGAAGTGAGCAGTACTTC. Protein product: CASSGGLRSEQYF. The chain joins TRBV19 to TRBJ2-7, with D hard to call. The CDR3 runs 13 residues. The germline V gene has CDR1 LNHDA and CDR2 SQIVND (reference sequence). V dropped 5 bases and J dropped 7 bases, with 15 bases sitting between them. The complete variable domain, with remaining parts taken from reference TRBV19 and TRBJ2-7, reads DGGITQSPKYLFRKEGQNVTLSCEQNLNHDAMYWYRQDPGQGLRLIYYSQIVNDFQKGDIAEGYSVSREKKESFPLTVTSAQKNPTAFYLCASSGGLRSEQYFGPGTRLTVT.

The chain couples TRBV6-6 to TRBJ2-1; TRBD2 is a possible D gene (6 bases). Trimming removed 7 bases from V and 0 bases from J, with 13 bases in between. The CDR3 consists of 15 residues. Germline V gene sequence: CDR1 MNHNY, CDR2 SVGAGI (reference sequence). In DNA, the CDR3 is TGTGCCAGCACTTGGGTAGCGGTCTCCTACAATGAGCAGTTCTTC. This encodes CASTWVAVSYNEQFF.

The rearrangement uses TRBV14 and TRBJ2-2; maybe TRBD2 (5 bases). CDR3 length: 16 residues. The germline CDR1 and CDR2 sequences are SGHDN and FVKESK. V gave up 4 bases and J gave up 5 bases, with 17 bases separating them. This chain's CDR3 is CASSPFGSGLTGELFF. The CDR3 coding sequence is TGTGCCAGCAGCCCCTTTGGGAGCGGACTTACCGGGGAGCTGTTTTTT.

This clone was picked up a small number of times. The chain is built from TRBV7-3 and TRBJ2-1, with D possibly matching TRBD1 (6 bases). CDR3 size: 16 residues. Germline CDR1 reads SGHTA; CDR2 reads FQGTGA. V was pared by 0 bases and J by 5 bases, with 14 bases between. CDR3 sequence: CASSLTGGRADNEQFF. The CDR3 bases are TGTGCCAGCAGCTTAACTGGGGGCAGGGCAGACAATGAGCAGTTCTTC.

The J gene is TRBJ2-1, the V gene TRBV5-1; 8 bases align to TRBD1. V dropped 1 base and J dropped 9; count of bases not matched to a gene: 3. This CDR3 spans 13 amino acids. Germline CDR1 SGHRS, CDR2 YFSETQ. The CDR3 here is CASSLRTGSEQFF. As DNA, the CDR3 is TGCGCCAGCAGCTTGAGGACAGGGAGTGAGCAGTTCTTC.

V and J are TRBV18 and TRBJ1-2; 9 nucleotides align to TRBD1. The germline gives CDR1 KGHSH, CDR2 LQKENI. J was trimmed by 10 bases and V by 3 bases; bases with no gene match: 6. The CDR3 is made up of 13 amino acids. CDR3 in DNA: TGTGCCAGCTCACCGGACAGGGGATGGGTCTACACCTTC. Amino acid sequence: CASSPDRGWVYTF.

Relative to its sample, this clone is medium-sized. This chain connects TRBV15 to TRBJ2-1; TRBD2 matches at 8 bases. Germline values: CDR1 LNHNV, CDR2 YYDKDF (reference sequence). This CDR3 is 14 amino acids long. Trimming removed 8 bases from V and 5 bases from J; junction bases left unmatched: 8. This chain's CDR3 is CATEDSGNDNEQFF. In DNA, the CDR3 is TGTGCCACCGAGGATAGCGGGAACGACAATGAGCAGTTCTTC.

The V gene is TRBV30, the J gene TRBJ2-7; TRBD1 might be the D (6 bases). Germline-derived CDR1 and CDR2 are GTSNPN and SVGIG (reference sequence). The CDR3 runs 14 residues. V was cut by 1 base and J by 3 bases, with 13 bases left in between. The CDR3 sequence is CAWSANRAHYEQYF. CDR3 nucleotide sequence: TGTGCCTGGAGTGCGAACAGGGCCCACTACGAGCAGTACTTC.

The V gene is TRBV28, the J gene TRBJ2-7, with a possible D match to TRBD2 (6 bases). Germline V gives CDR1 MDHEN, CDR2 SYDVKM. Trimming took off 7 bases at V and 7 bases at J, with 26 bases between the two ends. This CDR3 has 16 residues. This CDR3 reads CASTPNPGVGPLEQYF. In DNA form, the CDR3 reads TGTGCCAGCACCCCTAACCCGGGGGTAGGACCTTTGGAGCAGTACTTC.

The CDR3: CASSQDAAVNTIYF. The CDR3 region has the DNA TGCGCCAGCAGCCAAGACGCGGCGGTTAACACCATATATTTT. The chain has TRBV4-1 and TRBJ1-3; D not certain. Trimming cost V 0 bases and J 7 bases, with 10 bases left between them. There are 14 residues in the CDR3. Germline CDR1 reads MGHRA; CDR2 reads YSYEKL.

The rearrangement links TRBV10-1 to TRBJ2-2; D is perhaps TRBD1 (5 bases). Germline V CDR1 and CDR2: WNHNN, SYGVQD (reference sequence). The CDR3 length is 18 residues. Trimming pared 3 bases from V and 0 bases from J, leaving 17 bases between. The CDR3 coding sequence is TGCGCCAGCAGTGAAGCCCGCTCCAGGGCCCCGAACACCGGGGAGCTGTTTTTT. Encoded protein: CASSEARSRAPNTGELFF.

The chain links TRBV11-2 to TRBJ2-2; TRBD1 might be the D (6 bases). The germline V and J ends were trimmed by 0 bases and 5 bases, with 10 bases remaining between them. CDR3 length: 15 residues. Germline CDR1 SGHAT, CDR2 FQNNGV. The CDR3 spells CASSLENRVTGELFF. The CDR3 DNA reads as TGTGCCAGCAGCTTAGAAAACAGGGTAACCGGGGAGCTGTTTTTT.

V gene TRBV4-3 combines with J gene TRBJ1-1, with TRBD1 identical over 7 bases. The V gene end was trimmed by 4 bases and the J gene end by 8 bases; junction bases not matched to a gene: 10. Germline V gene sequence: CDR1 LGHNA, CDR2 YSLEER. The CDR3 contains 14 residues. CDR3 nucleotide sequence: TGCGCCAGCAGCCTCGGGACAGTCTCCACCGAAGCTTTCTTT. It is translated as CASSLGTVSTEAFF.

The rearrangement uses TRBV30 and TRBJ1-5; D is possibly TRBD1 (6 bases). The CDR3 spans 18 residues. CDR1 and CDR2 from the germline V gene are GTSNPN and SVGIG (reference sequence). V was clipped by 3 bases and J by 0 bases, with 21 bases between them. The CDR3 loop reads CAWSETRQGPNSNQPQHF. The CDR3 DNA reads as TGTGCCTGGAGCGAGACTCGCCAGGGGCCTAATAGCAATCAGCCCCAGCATTTT.

The CDR3 DNA sequence: TGCGCCAGCAGCCCCCGGGAGGCGGGCTTTAATGAAAAACTGTTTTTT. Protein: CASSPREAGFNEKLFF. The chain combines TRBV4-1 with TRBJ1-4; D gene ambiguous. CDR1 MGHRA and CDR2 YSYEKL come from the germline V gene. This CDR3 comprises 16 residues. Between the trimmed V and J ends, which lost 4 bases and 4 bases, there was a span of 16 bases.

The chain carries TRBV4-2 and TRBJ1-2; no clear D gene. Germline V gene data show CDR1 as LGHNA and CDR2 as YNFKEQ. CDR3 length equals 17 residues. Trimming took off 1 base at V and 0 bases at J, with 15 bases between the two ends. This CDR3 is CASSQVGSSGPNYGYTF. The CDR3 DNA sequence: TGTGCCAGCAGCCAAGTTGGCAGTAGCGGCCCTAACTATGGCTACACCTTC.

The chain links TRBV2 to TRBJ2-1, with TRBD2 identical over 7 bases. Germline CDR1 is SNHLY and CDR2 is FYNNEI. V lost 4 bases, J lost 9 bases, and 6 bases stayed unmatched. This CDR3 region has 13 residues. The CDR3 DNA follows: TGTGCCAGCAGTGTAGAGGCTAGCGGTGAGCAGTTCTTC. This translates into CASSVEASGEQFF. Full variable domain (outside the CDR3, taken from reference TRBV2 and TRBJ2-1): EPEVTQTPSHQVTQMGQEVILRCVPISNHLYFYWYRQILGQKVEFLVSFYNNEISEKSEIFDDQFSVERPDGSNFTLKIRSTKLEDSAMYFCASSVEASGEQFFGPGTRLTVL.

Here the CDR3 reads CAWSPNPKTVNYGYTF. CDR3 DNA sequence: TGTGCCTGGAGCCCAAACCCGAAGACAGTCAACTATGGCTACACCTTC. The chain uses TRBV30 and TRBJ1-2; possibly TRBD1 for D (5 bases). The CDR3 length is 16 residues. V gave up 3 bases and J gave up 2 bases, with 19 bases separating them. From germline, CDR1 is GTSNPN and CDR2 SVGIG (reference sequence).

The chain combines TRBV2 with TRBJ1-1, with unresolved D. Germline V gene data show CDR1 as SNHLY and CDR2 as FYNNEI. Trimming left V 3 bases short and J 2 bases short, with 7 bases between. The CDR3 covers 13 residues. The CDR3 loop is CASSDNRNTEAFF. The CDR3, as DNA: TGTGCCAGCAGTGATAACAGAAACACTGAAGCTTTCTTT.

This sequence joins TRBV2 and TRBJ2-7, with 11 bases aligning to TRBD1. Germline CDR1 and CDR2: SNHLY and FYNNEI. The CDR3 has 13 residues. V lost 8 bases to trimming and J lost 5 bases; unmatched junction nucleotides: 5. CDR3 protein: CASLRDRGNEQYF. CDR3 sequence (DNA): TGTGCCAGCCTAAGGGACAGGGGGAACGAGCAGTACTTC.

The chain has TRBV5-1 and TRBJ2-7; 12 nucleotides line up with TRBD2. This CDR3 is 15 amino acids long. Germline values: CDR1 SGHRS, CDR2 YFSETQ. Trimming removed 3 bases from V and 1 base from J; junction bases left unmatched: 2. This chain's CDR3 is CASSSTSGRSYEQYF. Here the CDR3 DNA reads TGCGCCAGCAGCTCCACTAGCGGGAGGTCCTACGAGCAGTACTTC.

The CDR3 nucleotides read TGTGCCAGCAGCTACCTCGGGGGGGCAGATACGCAGTATTTT. Translation gives CASSYLGGADTQYF. The V gene is TRBV7-9, the J gene TRBJ2-3, with 8 bases lining up with TRBD2. J was trimmed by 4 bases and V by 4 bases; bases with no gene match: 4. CDR1 is SEHNR and CDR2 is FQNEAQ in the germline V gene (reference sequence). The CDR3 has 14 amino acids.

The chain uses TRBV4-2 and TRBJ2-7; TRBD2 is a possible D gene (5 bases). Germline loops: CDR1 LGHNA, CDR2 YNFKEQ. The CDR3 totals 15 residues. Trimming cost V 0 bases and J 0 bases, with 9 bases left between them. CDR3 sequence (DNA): TGTGCCAGCAGCCAAGATTTCGCGGGCTCCTACGAGCAGTACTTC. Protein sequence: CASSQDFAGSYEQYF.

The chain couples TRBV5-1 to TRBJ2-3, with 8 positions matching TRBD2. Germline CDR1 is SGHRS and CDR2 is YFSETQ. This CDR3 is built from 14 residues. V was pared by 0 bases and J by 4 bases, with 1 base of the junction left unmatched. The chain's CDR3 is CASSLETSADTQYF. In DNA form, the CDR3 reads TGCGCCAGCAGCTTGGAGACTAGCGCAGATACGCAGTATTTT.